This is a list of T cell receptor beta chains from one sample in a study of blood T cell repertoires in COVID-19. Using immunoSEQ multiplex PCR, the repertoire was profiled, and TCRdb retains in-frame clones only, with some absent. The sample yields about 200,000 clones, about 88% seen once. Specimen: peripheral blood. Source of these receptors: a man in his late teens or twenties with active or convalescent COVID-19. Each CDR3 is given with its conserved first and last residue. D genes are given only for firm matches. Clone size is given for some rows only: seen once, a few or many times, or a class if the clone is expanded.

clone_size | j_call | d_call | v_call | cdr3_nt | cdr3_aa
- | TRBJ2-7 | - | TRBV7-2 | TGTGCCAGCAGCTTAGTAGGGCAGGGCCCCTCCTACGAGCAGTACTTC | CASSLVGQGPSYEQYF
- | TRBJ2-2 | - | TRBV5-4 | TGTGCCAGCAGCTTGGCCGGGACTCCGGGCGGGGAGCTGTTTTTT | CASSLAGTPGGELFF
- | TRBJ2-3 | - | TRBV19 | TGTGCCAGTAGTATAGTGGGAGAAGTGGATGATACGCAGTATTTT | CASSIVGEVDDTQYF
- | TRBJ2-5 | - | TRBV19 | TGTGCCAGTAGTATAGTAGGAGGGCGGGTTGGGGAGACCCAGTACTTC | CASSIVGGRVGETQYF
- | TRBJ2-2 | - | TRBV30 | TGTGCCTGGAGTGTACAGGGATCCGGGGAGCTGTTTTTT | CAWSVQGSGELFF
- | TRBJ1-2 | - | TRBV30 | TGTGCCTGGAGCAGGGTTTCGGCTAACTATGGCTACACCTTC | CAWSRVSANYGYTF
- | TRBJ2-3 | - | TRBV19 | TGTGCCAGTAGGGAGAGCACAGATACGCAGTATTTT | CASRESTDTQYF
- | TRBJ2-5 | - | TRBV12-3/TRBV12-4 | TGTGCCAGCAGTTTGCGGGCGGGGGAGACCCAGTACTTC | CASSLRAGETQYF
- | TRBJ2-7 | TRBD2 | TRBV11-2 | TGTGCCAGCAGCTTAACTAGCGCATATTCCTACGAGCAGTACTTC | CASSLTSAYSYEQYF
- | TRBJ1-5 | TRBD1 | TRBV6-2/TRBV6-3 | TGTGCCAGCAGTTGGGGACAGGTAGATCAGCCCCAGCATTTT | CASSWGQVDQPQHF
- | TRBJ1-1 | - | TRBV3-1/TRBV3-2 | TGTGCCAGCAGCCCTCGGGGGGGGCACACTGAAGCTTTCTTT | CASSPRGGHTEAFF
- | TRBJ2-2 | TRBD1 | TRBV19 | TGTGCCAGTAGCCAAAGGACAGGGACCGGGGAGCTGTTTTTT | CASSQRTGTGELFF
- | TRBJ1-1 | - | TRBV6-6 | TGTGCCAGCAGTTACGCAGGGAACACTGAAGCTTTCTTT | CASSYAGNTEAFF
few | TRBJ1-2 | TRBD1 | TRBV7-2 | TGTGCCAGCAGCGTCGACGGGACAGGGCAATATGGCTACACCTTC | CASSVDGTGQYGYTF
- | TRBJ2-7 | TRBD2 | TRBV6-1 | TGTGCCAGCAGTGAAGCGAATAGCGGGAGTGGATACGAGCAGTACTTC | CASSEANSGSGYEQYF
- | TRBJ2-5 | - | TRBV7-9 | TGTGCCAGCAGCTTTACACAGGGAGTCGAGACCCAGTACTTC | CASSFTQGVETQYF
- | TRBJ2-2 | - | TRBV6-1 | TGTGCCAGCAGTGAAATGGGACTTGGCGCCGGGGAGCTGTTTTTT | CASSEMGLGAGELFF